These 6 T cell receptor beta chains originate from one sample sequenced in a study of blood T cell repertoires in COVID-19. Assay used: immunoSEQ multiplex PCR; TCRdb lists only in-frame clones, some missing. Here the sample spans some 67,000 clones, over 80% being singletons. Sample: peripheral blood. Every receptor here comes from a man aged 45 to 65 with active COVID-19.

The chain carries TRBV7-2 and TRBJ2-1; D not certain. The CDR3 has 15 residues. V was pared by 6 bases and J by 0 bases, with 12 bases between. Germline-derived CDR1 and CDR2 are SGHTA and FQGNSA. This CDR3 reads CASSSSYPSYNEQFF. The CDR3, as DNA: TGTGCCAGCAGTTCTAGTTACCCCTCCTACAATGAGCAGTTCTTC.

This clone is medium-sized. The chain is built from TRBV4-1 and TRBJ2-3; D gene uncertain. V was trimmed by 4 bases and J by 2 bases, leaving 19 bases between them. The CDR3 contains 17 residues. The germline CDR1 and CDR2 sequences are MGHRA and YSYEKL. The CDR3, as DNA: TGCGCCAGCAGCCCCGGGTATGACTCCGAAGACACAGATACGCAGTATTTT. This codes for CASSPGYDSEDTDTQYF.

This chain uses TRBV6-5 with TRBJ2-7; TRBD2 aligns across 13 bases. Germline lookup yields CDR1 MNHEY and CDR2 SVGAGI. The CDR3 sequence is 15 residues long. V lost 6 bases and J lost 3; bases outside the gene matches: 5. The CDR3 sequence: CASSPGLAGVYEQYF. Written as DNA, the CDR3 is TGTGCCAGCAGCCCCGGACTAGCGGGAGTCTACGAGCAGTACTTC.

The chain employs TRBV5-4 and TRBJ1-3; D is unclear. Per the germline V gene, CDR1 is SGHNT and CDR2 is YYREEE (reference sequence). V lost 2 bases and J lost 4, with 13 bases in between. The CDR3 length is 15 residues. CDR3 region: CASSFYRSSGNTIYF. DNA of the CDR3: TGTGCCAGCAGCTTTTATCGGTCGTCGGGAAACACCATATATTTT. Together with reference TRBV5-4 and TRBJ1-3, the CDR3 gives the full variable domain: ETGVTQSPTHLIKTRGQQVTLRCSSQSGHNTVSWYQQALGQGPQFIFQYYREEENGRGNFPPRFSGLQFPNYSSELNVNALELDDSALYLCASSFYRSSGNTIYFGEGSWLTVV.

The chain recombines TRBV7-2 with TRBJ2-3; D perhaps matches TRBD2 (5 bases). Germline CDR1 is SGHTA and CDR2 is FQGNSA. V was clipped by 2 bases and J by 1 base, with 13 bases between them. The CDR3 has 16 amino acids. The CDR3 sequence: CASSLTTGGGTDTQYF. Written as DNA, the CDR3 is TGTGCCAGCAGCTTAACTACCGGAGGCGGCACAGATACGCAGTATTTT.

CDR3 DNA sequence: TGTGCCAGCAGGGTTCCGGGACAGGGGCCGGGAAACACCATATATTTT. It is translated as CASRVPGQGPGNTIYF. V usage is TRBV5-4 and J usage is TRBJ1-3; 10 nucleotides match TRBD1. V trimming: 5 bases; J trimming: 4 bases; junction bases outside the gene matches: 9. This CDR3 is 16 amino acids long. Germline assignment: CDR1 SGHNT and CDR2 YYREEE (reference sequence).